The entry below gives a single T cell receptor beta chain sequence along with its context. Its target is unknown. The data were obtained in a study of T cell responses to AZD1222 COVID-19 vaccine. Whole-study findings and limits: Clonal diversity may have been underestimated in mostly white British donors. Nearly half of spike-specific TCRs reportedly go after variant regions that carry no mutations.

This table comes from immunoSEQ multiplex PCR, and its TCRdb copy is limited to in-frame clones, with some not included. Found here are about 90,000 clones, 90% to 95% of them singletons; the top ten hold less than 5.5%. Trimming took off 7 bases at V and 1 base at J, with 7 bases between the two ends. CDR1 and CDR2 (germline): MNHEY, SVGAGI. This CDR3 has 12 amino acids. The starting material was peripheral blood, obtained on day 0 of MenACWY control vaccination. The rearrangement links TRBV6-5 to TRBJ1-1; no firm D call. The clonotype was recovered from an adult in good health. CDR3 in amino acids: CASKFQNTEAFF. The CDR3 region has the DNA TGTGCCAGCAAGTTCCAGAACACTGAAGCTTTCTTT.